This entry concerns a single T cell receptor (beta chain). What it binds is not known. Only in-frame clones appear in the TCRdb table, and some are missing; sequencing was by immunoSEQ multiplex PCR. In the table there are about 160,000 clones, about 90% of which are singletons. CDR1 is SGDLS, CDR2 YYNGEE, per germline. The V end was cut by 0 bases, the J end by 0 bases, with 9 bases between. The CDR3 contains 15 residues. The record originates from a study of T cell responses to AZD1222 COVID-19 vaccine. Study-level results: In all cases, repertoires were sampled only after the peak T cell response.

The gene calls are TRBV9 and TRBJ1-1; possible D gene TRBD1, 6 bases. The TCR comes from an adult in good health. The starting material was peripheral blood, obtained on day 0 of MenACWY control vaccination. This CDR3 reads CASSVATGLNTEAFF. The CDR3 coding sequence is TGTGCCAGCAGCGTAGCGACAGGATTGAACACTGAAGCTTTCTTT.